This TCR beta chain was captured in a study of CD8 T cells in ankylosing spondylitis. Quantitative 5'-RACE with molecular barcodes generated TCR beta libraries. TCRdb re-called the 5' RACE reads with MiXCR, one entry per CDR3 protein. The sample holds 300,000 to 350,000 distinct CDR3 sequences, around 20% seen once. The CDR3 is 15 residues long. Germline CDR1 is MNHNS and CDR2 is SASEGT. V was trimmed by 3 bases and J by 0 bases, leaving 11 bases between them. The V gene is TRBV6-1, the J gene TRBJ1-1, with unresolved D. This TCR was recovered from a female donor with ankylosing spondylitis or in good health (not recorded which). The sample was blood, either unsorted or a sorted T cell fraction (not recorded which). CDR3: CASSDQADMNTEAFF. The CDR3 DNA sequence: TGTGCCAGCAGTGATCAGGCCGACATGAACACTGAAGCTTTCTTT.